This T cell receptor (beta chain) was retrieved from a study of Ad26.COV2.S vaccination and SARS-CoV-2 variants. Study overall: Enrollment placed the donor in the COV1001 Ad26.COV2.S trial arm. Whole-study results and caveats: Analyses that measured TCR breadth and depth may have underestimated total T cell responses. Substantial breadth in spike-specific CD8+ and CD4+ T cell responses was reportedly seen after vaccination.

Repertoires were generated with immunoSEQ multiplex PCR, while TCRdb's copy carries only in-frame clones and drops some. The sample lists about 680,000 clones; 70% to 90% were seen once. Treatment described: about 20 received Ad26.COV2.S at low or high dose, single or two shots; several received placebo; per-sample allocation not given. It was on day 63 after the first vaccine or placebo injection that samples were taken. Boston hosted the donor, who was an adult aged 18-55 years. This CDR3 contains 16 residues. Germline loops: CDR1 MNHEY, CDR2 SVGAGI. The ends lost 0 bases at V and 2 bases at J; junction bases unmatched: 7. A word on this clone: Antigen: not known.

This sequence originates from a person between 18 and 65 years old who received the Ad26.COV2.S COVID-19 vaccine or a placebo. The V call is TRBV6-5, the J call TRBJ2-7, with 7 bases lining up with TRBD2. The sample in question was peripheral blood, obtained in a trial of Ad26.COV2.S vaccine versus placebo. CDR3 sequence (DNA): TGTGCCAGCAGTTACTCGACTAGCCCTGCGACCTACGAGCAGTACTTC. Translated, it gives CASSYSTSPATYEQYF.